A selection of T cell receptor beta chains follows, all from one sample in a study of T-cell memory formation after mild COVID-19. TCRdb independently ran MiXCR on the 5' RACE reads; one entry per CDR3 protein. The repertoire holds 550,000 to 600,000 distinct CDR3 sequences, with roughly a fifth as singletons. The sequenced sample consisted of PBMCs or a T cell subset sorted from them (not recorded which). These receptors were collected from an adult woman who had mild COVID-19 (a few samples of this study predate the infection). Cell type and time point are not known. CDR3s include the opening cysteine and the closing phenylalanine or tryptophan. A D gene is named only where the DNA matches it firmly. Size is omitted from some rows. Given values are once, few, many or a class for expanded clones.

clone size: few
V gene: TRBV5-4
J gene: TRBJ2-7
D gene: NA
CDR3 DNA: TGTGCCAGCAGCTTTGCTCCACAGGGGGGGGATCGGTACGAGCAGTACTTC
CDR3 protein: CASSFAPQGGDRYEQYF

clone size: NA
V gene: TRBV9
J gene: TRBJ1-1
D gene: NA
CDR3 DNA: TGTGCCAGCAGCGTAGAGTCGAACACTGAAGCTTTCTTT
CDR3 protein: CASSVESNTEAFF

clone size: many
V gene: TRBV20-1
J gene: TRBJ1-5
D gene: NA
CDR3 DNA: TGCAGTGCCCCCGGGGGGTCGGCTTATAGCAATCAGCCCCAGCATTTT
CDR3 protein: CSAPGGSAYSNQPQHF

clone size: few
V gene: TRBV5-1
J gene: TRBJ2-5
D gene: NA
CDR3 DNA: TGCGCCAGCAGCCTCTCACCTCTGGGGACCCAAGAGACCCAGTACTTC
CDR3 protein: CASSLSPLGTQETQYF

clone size: NA
V gene: TRBV6-5
J gene: TRBJ2-3
D gene: TRBD2
CDR3 DNA: TGTGCCAGCAGCGCCGGGGGGAGGGCTGGGGGCACAGATACGCAGTATTTT
CDR3 protein: CASSAGGRAGGTDTQYF

clone size: few
V gene: TRBV11-3
J gene: TRBJ2-7
D gene: TRBD1
CDR3 DNA: TGTGCCAGCAGCCGAGGGACAGGAGGAGTCAACGAGCAGTACTTC
CDR3 protein: CASSRGTGGVNEQYF

clone size: NA
V gene: TRBV6-5
J gene: TRBJ1-2
D gene: NA
CDR3 DNA: TGTGCCAGCAGTTACCCCGGGACCCACCTCGAGGACTACACCTTC
CDR3 protein: CASSYPGTHLEDYTF

clone size: NA
V gene: TRBV6-5
J gene: TRBJ2-7
D gene: TRBD2
CDR3 DNA: TGTGCCAGCAGTTTCGGACTAGCGGGAGATAACGAGCAGTACTTC
CDR3 protein: CASSFGLAGDNEQYF

clone size: NA
V gene: TRBV7-2
J gene: TRBJ2-2
D gene: NA
CDR3 DNA: TGTGCCAGCAGCCGTTACACCGGGGAGCTGTTTTTT
CDR3 protein: CASSRYTGELFF

clone size: NA
V gene: TRBV5-4
J gene: TRBJ2-1
D gene: TRBD1
CDR3 DNA: TGTGCGGAAGACAGGGGTGGGTACAATGAGCAGTTCTTC
CDR3 protein: CAEDRGGYNEQFF

clone size: NA
V gene: TRBV7-9
J gene: TRBJ2-3
D gene: NA
CDR3 DNA: TGTGCCAGCGGGATGGTTTCTAGCACAGATACGCAGTATTTT
CDR3 protein: CASGMVSSTDTQYF

clone size: NA
V gene: TRBV29-1
J gene: TRBJ1-2
D gene: NA
CDR3 DNA: TGCAGCGTTGAAGATCGAGACGTATACTATGGCTACACCTTC
CDR3 protein: CSVEDRDVYYGYTF

clone size: NA
V gene: TRBV25-1
J gene: TRBJ2-3
D gene: NA
CDR3 DNA: TGTGCCAGCAGTCAAGGGGACACCGGCACAGATACGCAGTATTTT
CDR3 protein: CASSQGDTGTDTQYF

clone size: NA
V gene: TRBV18
J gene: TRBJ1-2
D gene: NA
CDR3 DNA: TGTGCCAGCTCACCGGGTTATGGGTCCAATGGCTACACCTTC
CDR3 protein: CASSPGYGSNGYTF

clone size: few
V gene: TRBV2
J gene: TRBJ2-2
D gene: TRBD1
CDR3 DNA: TGTGCCAGCAATAGGGACAGGGGGGCGGCCGGGGAGCTGTTTTTT
CDR3 protein: CASNRDRGAAGELFF

clone size: few
V gene: TRBV6-6
J gene: TRBJ1-4
D gene: NA
CDR3 DNA: TGTGCCAGCAGTTACTCGGGGGCGAGGGCTGAAAAACTGTTTTTT
CDR3 protein: CASSYSGARAEKLFF

clone size: few
V gene: TRBV7-9
J gene: TRBJ2-1
D gene: NA
CDR3 DNA: TGTGCCAGCAGCCATGAAACGGGGGTGGCGAATGAGCAGTTCTTC
CDR3 protein: CASSHETGVANEQFF

clone size: NA
V gene: TRBV29-1
J gene: TRBJ1-1
D gene: NA
CDR3 DNA: TGCAGCGTTGAAGTGCCAGGCATGAACACTGAAGCTTTCTTT
CDR3 protein: CSVEVPGMNTEAFF

clone size: few
V gene: TRBV5-1
J gene: TRBJ2-1
D gene: NA
CDR3 DNA: TGCGCCAGCAGCCTGCGGACCGCGTACAATGAGCAGTTCTTC
CDR3 protein: CASSLRTAYNEQFF

clone size: few
V gene: TRBV3-1
J gene: TRBJ1-1
D gene: NA
CDR3 DNA: TGTGCCAGCAGCCCAGAGATGAAGGGCGCCACTGAAGCTTTCTTT
CDR3 protein: CASSPEMKGATEAFF

clone size: NA
V gene: TRBV6-2/TRBV6-3
J gene: TRBJ2-1
D gene: TRBD2
CDR3 DNA: TGTGCCAGCAGTTACCTTTGGGCGGGAGGCCCGACGAATGAGCAGTTCTTC
CDR3 protein: CASSYLWAGGPTNEQFF

clone size: NA
V gene: TRBV13
J gene: TRBJ1-1
D gene: NA
CDR3 DNA: TGTGCCAGCAGCCTACTTACCGGGCCCCCCGCTGAAGCTTTCTTT
CDR3 protein: CASSLLTGPPAEAFF

clone size: NA
V gene: TRBV5-1
J gene: TRBJ2-1
D gene: TRBD2
CDR3 DNA: TGCGCCAGCAGCGGGGGACTAGCGGGGGGCGATGAGCAGTTCTTC
CDR3 protein: CASSGGLAGGDEQFF

clone size: NA
V gene: TRBV30
J gene: TRBJ2-1
D gene: TRBD1
CDR3 DNA: TGTGCCTGGAAAGGACAGGGAGCCTACAATGAGCAGTTCTTC
CDR3 protein: CAWKGQGAYNEQFF

clone size: NA
V gene: TRBV7-9
J gene: TRBJ1-4
D gene: TRBD1
CDR3 DNA: TGTGCCAGCAGCCTACAGGGGGAGTTTGAAAAACTGTTTTTT
CDR3 protein: CASSLQGEFEKLFF

clone size: NA
V gene: TRBV5-1
J gene: TRBJ2-2
D gene: NA
CDR3 DNA: TGCGCCAGCAGCTTGGAATTCTTCACCGGGGAGCTGTTTTTT
CDR3 protein: CASSLEFFTGELFF

clone size: few
V gene: TRBV5-1
J gene: TRBJ2-7
D gene: NA
CDR3 DNA: TGCGCCAGCAGCTTCGGGGGCGCTTATAACGAGCAGTACTTC
CDR3 protein: CASSFGGAYNEQYF

clone size: NA
V gene: TRBV6-1
J gene: TRBJ2-7
D gene: TRBD1
CDR3 DNA: TGTGCCAGCAGTGCTCAGGGGGCGCTTCAATACGAGCAGTACTTC
CDR3 protein: CASSAQGALQYEQYF

clone size: NA
V gene: TRBV19
J gene: TRBJ2-5
D gene: TRBD1
CDR3 DNA: TGTGCCAGTAGTTTCGGCTCCGGGACAGGGAGGGAGACCCAGTACTTC
CDR3 protein: CASSFGSGTGRETQYF

clone size: NA
V gene: TRBV20-1
J gene: TRBJ2-5
D gene: NA
CDR3 DNA: TGCAGTGCTAGAGCGATCCAGACCCAAGAGACCCAGTACTTC
CDR3 protein: CSARAIQTQETQYF

clone size: few
V gene: TRBV18
J gene: TRBJ1-1
D gene: TRBD1
CDR3 DNA: TGTGCCAGCTCATCCAGCGACAGGGTTTACACTGAAGCTTTCTTT
CDR3 protein: CASSSSDRVYTEAFF

clone size: NA
V gene: TRBV11-2
J gene: TRBJ1-5
D gene: TRBD1
CDR3 DNA: TGTGCCAGCAGCCCAGGGGGGAGGGATCAGCCCCAGCATTTT
CDR3 protein: CASSPGGRDQPQHF

clone size: few
V gene: TRBV10-3
J gene: TRBJ1-1
D gene: NA
CDR3 DNA: TGTGCCATCAGTGACCAGGGACAACCAGAAGCTTTCTTT
CDR3 protein: CAISDQGQPEAFF

clone size: NA
V gene: TRBV15
J gene: TRBJ2-2
D gene: NA
CDR3 DNA: TGTGCCACCACCCCCAGGGCGACCGGGGAGCTGTTTTTT
CDR3 protein: CATTPRATGELFF

clone size: NA
V gene: TRBV6-2/TRBV6-3
J gene: TRBJ2-5
D gene: NA
CDR3 DNA: TGTGCCAGCAGTTACTCCAATCGGGAGACCCAGTACTTC
CDR3 protein: CASSYSNRETQYF

clone size: NA
V gene: TRBV11-3
J gene: TRBJ2-4
D gene: NA
CDR3 DNA: TGTGCCAGCAGCAACGGGACTGGAAGGAAAGGCAAAAACATTCAGTACTTC
CDR3 protein: CASSNGTGRKGKNIQYF

clone size: NA
V gene: TRBV18
J gene: TRBJ2-3
D gene: NA
CDR3 DNA: TGTGCCAGCTCACTTGAGGATGTACCATTCTCAGATACGCAGTATTTT
CDR3 protein: CASSLEDVPFSDTQYF